This TCR beta chain is from a study of T cells in narcolepsy. Repertoires were generated with immunoSEQ multiplex PCR, while TCRdb's copy carries only in-frame clones and drops some. The sample includes approximately 16,000 clones, about two thirds of them seen just once. This clonotype was obtained from a human donor with narcolepsy. The specimen sequenced was CD45RA- memory CD8+ T cells from PBMCs.

This CDR3 reads CATSTWGGNTEAFF. CDR3 nucleotides: TGTGCCACCAGCACCTGGGGGGGGAACACTGAAGCTTTCTTT. J is TRBJ1-1 and V is TRBV15, with D possibly matching TRBD1 (5 bases). V shed 4 bases and J shed 1 base, with 10 bases lying between them. In germline, CDR1 is LNHNV, CDR2 YYDKDF (reference sequence). The CDR3 extends over 14 amino acids. The variable domain in full, with the rest retrieved from reference TRBV15 and TRBJ1-1, is DAMVIQNPRYQVTQFGKPVTLSCSQTLNHNVMYWYQQKSSQAPKLLFHYYDKDFNNEADTPDNFQSRRPNTSFCFLDIRSPGLGDTAMYLCATSTWGGNTEAFFGQGTRLTVV.